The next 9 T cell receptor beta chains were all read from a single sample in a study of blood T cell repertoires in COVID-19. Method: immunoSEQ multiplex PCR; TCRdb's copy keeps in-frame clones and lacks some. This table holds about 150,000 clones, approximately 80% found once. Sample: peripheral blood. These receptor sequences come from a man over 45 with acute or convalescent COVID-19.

CDR3 loop: CASSQVLGYGDTQYF. The CDR3, as DNA: TGTGCCAGCAGCCAAGTCCTTGGGTACGGGGATACGCAGTATTTT. V and J are TRBV3-1 (or the pseudogene TRBV3-2) and TRBJ2-3, with D unresolved. V shed 1 base and J shed 6 bases, with 14 bases lying between them. Germline CDR1 is LGHDT and CDR2 is YNNKEL (reference sequence). CDR3 size: 15 residues.

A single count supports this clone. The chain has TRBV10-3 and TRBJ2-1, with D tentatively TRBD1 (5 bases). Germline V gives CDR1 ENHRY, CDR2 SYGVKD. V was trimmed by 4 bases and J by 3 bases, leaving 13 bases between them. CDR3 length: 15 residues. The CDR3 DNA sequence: TGTGCCATCAGTGGGGTTTTGGACAACTACAATGAGCAGTTCTTC. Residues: CAISGVLDNYNEQFF.

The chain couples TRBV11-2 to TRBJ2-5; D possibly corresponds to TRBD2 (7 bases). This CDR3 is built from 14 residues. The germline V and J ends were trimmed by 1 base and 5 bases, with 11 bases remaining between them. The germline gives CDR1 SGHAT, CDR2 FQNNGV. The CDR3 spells CASSLAGGRETQYF. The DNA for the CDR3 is TGTGCCAGCAGCTTAGCGGGGGGCCGGGAGACCCAGTACTTC.

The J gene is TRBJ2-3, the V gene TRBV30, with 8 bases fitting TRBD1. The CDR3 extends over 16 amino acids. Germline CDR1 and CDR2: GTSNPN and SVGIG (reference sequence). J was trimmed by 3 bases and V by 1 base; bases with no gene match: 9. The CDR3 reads CAWSDDRGGLTDTQYF. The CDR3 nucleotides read TGTGCCTGGAGTGACGACAGGGGTGGGTTGACAGATACGCAGTATTTT.

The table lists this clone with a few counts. The CDR3 sequence: CASSSTAGVRGYTF. The CDR3 DNA is TGTGCCAGTAGTTCCACAGCAGGGGTACGAGGCTACACCTTC. This chain uses TRBV19 with TRBJ1-2; possibly TRBD1 for D (6 bases). This CDR3 region has 14 residues. The germline V gene encodes CDR1 LNHDA and CDR2 SQIVND (reference sequence). With 5 bases removed from V and 8 bases from J, the gap between germline ends came to 18 bases.

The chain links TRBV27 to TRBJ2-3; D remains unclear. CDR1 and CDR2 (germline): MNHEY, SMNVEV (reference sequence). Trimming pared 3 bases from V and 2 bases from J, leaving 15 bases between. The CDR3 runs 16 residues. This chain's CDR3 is CASSLQAFKITDTQYF. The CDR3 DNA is TGTGCCAGCAGTTTGCAAGCATTTAAAATCACAGATACGCAGTATTTT.

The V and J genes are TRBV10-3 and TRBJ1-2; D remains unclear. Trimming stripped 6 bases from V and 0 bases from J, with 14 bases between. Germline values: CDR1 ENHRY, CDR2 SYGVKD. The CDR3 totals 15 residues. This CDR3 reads CAISGDMMTNYGYTF. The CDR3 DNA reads TGTGCCATCAGCGGTGACATGATGACTAACTATGGCTACACCTTC.

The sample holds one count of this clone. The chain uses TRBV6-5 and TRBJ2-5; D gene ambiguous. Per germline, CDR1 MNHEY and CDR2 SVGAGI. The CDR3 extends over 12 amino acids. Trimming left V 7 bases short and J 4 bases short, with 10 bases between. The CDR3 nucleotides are TGTGCCAGCATGAGGTTCGGAGAGACCCAGTACTTC. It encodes CASMRFGETQYF.

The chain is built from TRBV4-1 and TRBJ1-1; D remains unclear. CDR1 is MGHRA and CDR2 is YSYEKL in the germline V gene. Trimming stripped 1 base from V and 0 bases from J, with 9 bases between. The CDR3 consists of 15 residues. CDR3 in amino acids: CASSQVVTMNTEAFF. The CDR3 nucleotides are TGCGCCAGCAGCCAAGTAGTAACTATGAACACTGAAGCTTTCTTT.